What follows is one TCR beta chain and its context. Enrolled through a virtual design, the participants were between 18 and 89 years of age and came from fewer than 30 US areas. The recovered donors of Cohort 3 showed two negative PCRs, clearance, or symptom resolution. This entry comes from a study of blood T cell repertoires in COVID-19. Across the study: Sites across the United States, Italy and Spain contributed samples from acute and convalescent COVID-19.

In the source study's methods: Estimates of nucleated cell counts were drawn from the amplification of reference gene primers. Measured with immunoSEQ multiplex PCR; TCRdb has only the in-frame clones, and not every one. V, J and clone size are those of that table, while D and trimming were read from the DNA. The sample yields under 300,000 clones, nearly 90% seen once. The CDR3 has 13 residues. The germline CDR1 and CDR2 sequences are SGHRS and YFSETQ. V was clipped by 7 bases and J by 2 bases, with 12 bases between them. The sequenced sample was PBMCs or T cells enriched from blood (not recorded which). V is TRBV5-1 and J is TRBJ1-2; D is ambiguous. The sequence was collected from a woman between 55 and 75 years old who had recovered from COVID-19. The CDR3 DNA follows: TGCGCCAGCGGCGCAGGAGGGAACTATGGCTACACCTTC. Translation gives CASGAGGNYGYTF. Together with reference TRBV5-1 and TRBJ1-2, the CDR3 gives the full variable domain: KAGVTQTPRYLIKTRGQQVTLSCSPISGHRSVSWYQQTPGQGLQFLFEYFSETQRNKGNFPGRFSGRQFSNSRSEMNVSTLELGDSALYLCASGAGGNYGYTFGSGTRLTVV.